The 2 T cell receptor beta chains below were found in one sample sequenced in a study of blood T cell repertoires in COVID-19. Assay used: immunoSEQ multiplex PCR; TCRdb lists only in-frame clones, some missing. The table includes about 80,000 clones, around 83% detected once. Material for sequencing was peripheral blood. The receptor source for this set is a human donor in a cohort sampled during active COVID-19.

This clone appeared a few times. The genes are TRBV20-1 and TRBJ1-1, with 8 bases fitting TRBD1. V lost 6 bases and J lost 5; bases outside the gene matches: 2. The CDR3 sequence is 11 residues long. The V gene's germline CDR1 is DFQATT and CDR2 SNEGSKA (reference sequence). As DNA, the CDR3 is TGCAGTGCACAGGGGGGGACTGAAGCTTTCTTT. Translated: CSAQGGTEAFF.

The CDR3 loop is CASSSGVGYEQYF. The CDR3 coding sequence is TGTGCCAGCAGCTCCGGGGTTGGATACGAGCAGTACTTC. This chain connects TRBV7-6 to TRBJ2-7, with D tentatively TRBD2 (5 bases). This CDR3 contains 13 residues. CDR1 is SGHVS and CDR2 is FNYEAQ in the germline V gene. Trimming took off 4 bases at V and 4 bases at J, with 11 bases between the two ends.